This T cell receptor beta chain emerged from a study of T cells in Graves' hyperthyroidism and ophthalmopathy. From germline, CDR1 is SGHTA and CDR2 FQGNSA. V was shortened by 3 bases and J by 5 bases, with 25 bases between the two germline ends. There are 18 residues in the CDR3. Amplified TCR beta CDR3 regions came from RNA transcripts. The primer set for the first-round RT-PCR of the TCR CDR3 was HTBI. TCRdb reprocessed the multiplex PCR reads with MiXCR, giving one entry per CDR3 protein. The table lists a few hundred thousand distinct CDR3 sequences, around 43% of them singletons, with about two fifths in the top ten.

Material for sequencing was peripheral blood or thyroid tissue (not recorded which). The chain employs TRBV7-2 and TRBJ2-5, with D perhaps TRBD1 or TRBD2 (7 bases each). This TCR was sampled from an adult woman with Graves' disease, either hyperthyroidism or ophthalmopathy (not recorded which). The CDR3 region is CASSFPRGTTGTVETQYF. CDR3 in DNA: TGTGCCAGCAGCTTCCCCAGGGGGACTACGGGAACGGTGGAGACCCAGTACTTC.